The rows below give T cell receptor beta chains drawn from one sample of a study of cytomegalovirus exposure and HLA in healthy donors. Here immunoSEQ multiplex PCR was the method, and the copy in TCRdb shows in-frame clones only, minus some. The sample has approximately 160,000 clones; around 74% are singletons. The material sequenced was PBMCs. The receptors come from a man aged 18 to 29 in good health and CMV-seronegative. Each CDR3 is given with its conserved first and last residue. A D gene is named only where the DNA matches it firmly. Expanded clones are given a class, and other clones once, few, many or no size at all.

cdr3_nt cdr3_aa v_call d_call clone_size j_call
TGTGCCAGCAGCGTAGGCGGGAGAGGGTCCTACGAGCAGTACTTC CASSVGGRGSYEQYF TRBV9 TRBD2 - TRBJ2-7
TGTGCCAGCTCACCACAGGCGGTACACAATCAGCCCCAGCATTTT CASSPQAVHNQPQHF TRBV18 - - TRBJ1-5
TGTGCCAGCAGTTTAGACACCTACGAGCAGTACTTC CASSLDTYEQYF TRBV28 - - TRBJ2-7
TGTGCCAGCAGCCCGGGGGAGGGGACCAACACTGAAGCTTTCTTT CASSPGEGTNTEAFF TRBV7-9 - - TRBJ1-1
TGTGCCAGCAGTCCCCCCGGTGAGCTAAATCGTGGTACGCAGTATTTT CASSPPGELNRGTQYF TRBV27 - - TRBJ2-3
TGTTCCAGCACTCCCTCCATAGCGGGTCGCCAAGAGACCCAGTACTTC CSSTPSIAGRQETQYF TRBV7-9 TRBD2 - TRBJ2-5
TGTGCCAGCAGCCCCGGGGAGGTAGATACGCAGTATTTT CASSPGEVDTQYF TRBV7-2 - once TRBJ2-3
TGTGCCAGCAGCACCGGACAGGTCCTAGCCAAAAACATTCAGTACTTC CASSTGQVLAKNIQYF TRBV5-8 TRBD1 - TRBJ2-4
TGTGCCAGCAGTTTCCCGGGACTAGCGGGAGTTGGTGAGCAGTTCTTC CASSFPGLAGVGEQFF TRBV28 TRBD2 few TRBJ2-1
TGTGCCAGCAGCTTGGCCGGTTCGGGTGGGACAGATACGCAGTATTTT CASSLAGSGGTDTQYF TRBV5-4 - - TRBJ2-3
TGTGCCAGCAGCAAAGAGGCACGAGGACTTCTCACTGAAGCTTTCTTT CASSKEARGLLTEAFF TRBV21-1 - - TRBJ1-1
TGCGCCAGCAGCGAGATGGGACAGAGCCCCTACGAGCAGTACTTC CASSEMGQSPYEQYF TRBV5-1 TRBD1 - TRBJ2-7
TGTGCCAGCAGCGTGGACAGGGGACAGCCCCAGCATTTT CASSVDRGQPQHF TRBV5-6 TRBD1 - TRBJ1-5
TGTGCCAGCAGCAAAAGGAAGACAGGAAAAGGCAATCAGCCCCAGCATTTT CASSKRKTGKGNQPQHF TRBV21-1 - - TRBJ1-5
TGTGCCAGCGGGGACTCCGCAGGCTACACCTTC CASGDSAGYTF TRBV9 - - TRBJ1-2
TGTGCCAGCAGCGTAGCTCCTGAGCGGGAGGCGGTCGGGGAGCTGTTTTTT CASSVAPEREAVGELFF TRBV9 TRBD2 - TRBJ2-2
TGTGCCAGCTCACCAACCCCGACAGGGCTTTGGGAATATGGCTACACCTTC CASSPTPTGLWEYGYTF TRBV18 TRBD1 - TRBJ1-2
TGTGCCAGCAGTTTTGGCAGGGGGACTGAAGCTTTCTTT CASSFGRGTEAFF TRBV27 TRBD1 - TRBJ1-1
TGTGCCAGCAGCTACGACCCAGGGCTCTCGGTCTTC CASSYDPGLSVF TRBV5-4 - - TRBJ2-1
TGTGCCAGCTCACCAAGTCCGGGACTAGCGAACACCGGGGAGCTGTTTTTT CASSPSPGLANTGELFF TRBV18 TRBD2 - TRBJ2-2
TGCGCCAGCAGGGCCCTGACAATTCCGTATCATAGCAATCAGCCCCAGCATTTT CASRALTIPYHSNQPQHF TRBV10-1 - few TRBJ1-5
TGTGCCACCAGCAGAGCCTCGGGAGGGGAGACCCAGTACTTC CATSRASGGETQYF TRBV15 TRBD2 - TRBJ2-5
TGTGCCAGCGGACGACTAGTGAGCGAGCAGTACTTC CASGRLVSEQYF TRBV27 - - TRBJ2-7
TGTGCCAGCAGTTTACCGTCGGGGGATGAAAAACTGTTTTTT CASSLPSGDEKLFF TRBV6-6 - - TRBJ1-4
TGCGCCAGCTACCAGGGAGGGAATAACTATGGCTACACCTTC CASYQGGNNYGYTF TRBV10-1 - few TRBJ1-2
TGCGCCAGCTTTGGGCCGGCTGAAGTGGATACGCAGTATTTT CASFGPAEVDTQYF TRBV10-1 - - TRBJ2-3
TGTGCCAGTAGTCCGCTAGCGGGAGAGTACAATGAGCAGTTCTTC CASSPLAGEYNEQFF TRBV19 TRBD2 once TRBJ2-1
TGCAGCGGGGCACTAGCGGTCACCGGGGAGCTGTTTTTT CSGALAVTGELFF TRBV29-1 TRBD2 - TRBJ2-2
TGTGCCAGCAGTTGGGGGGGGGAGCTTCCTGAGCAGTTCTTC CASSWGGELPEQFF TRBV28 TRBD2 - TRBJ2-1
TGTGCCAGTAGAAATCACAGGGGTGGAACTGAAGCTTTCTTT CASRNHRGGTEAFF TRBV19 TRBD1 - TRBJ1-1
TGCGCCAGCAGCGGGCCAACGAACACCGGGGAGCTGTTTTTT CASSGPTNTGELFF TRBV5-1 - - TRBJ2-2
TGTGCCAGTAGTATGGGGCAGAGCTACAATGAGCAGTTCTTC CASSMGQSYNEQFF TRBV19 - - TRBJ2-1
TGTGTCAGGCCGCGGCGGGGTGAGCAGTACTTC CVRPRRGEQYF TRBV7-5 - - TRBJ2-7
TGTGCCAGCAGCTTGGAGACTGGCGGCTACGAGCAGTACTTC CASSLETGGYEQYF TRBV5-4 - - TRBJ2-7
TGTGCCAGCGGAAGGGGTTTGACAGGAGCCTCCGAAGCCCTCTACAATGAGCAGTTCTTC CASGRGLTGASEALYNEQFF TRBV9 - - TRBJ2-1
TGTGCCAGCAGTGAATTAGGAGCGGGACCCACCGGGGAGCTGTTTTTT CASSELGAGPTGELFF TRBV6-1 TRBD2 - TRBJ2-2
TGTGCCAGCAGTTCTAGCGGGACGTACCAAGAGACCCAGTACTTC CASSSSGTYQETQYF TRBV27 TRBD2 few TRBJ2-5
TGTGCCAGCAGCTTGGTAGGGGGTGCGTACGAGCAGTACTTC CASSLVGGAYEQYF TRBV5-6 - - TRBJ2-7
TGTGCCAGCACGGGACAGGCCCCCGCGGAAGCTTTCTTT CASTGQAPAEAFF TRBV27 TRBD1 - TRBJ1-1
TGTGCCAGCAGCCAAGAAGTGACTAGCGGGAGCCCAGATACGCAGTATTTT CASSQEVTSGSPDTQYF TRBV14 TRBD2 - TRBJ2-3
TGTGCCAGCAGCTTGATGGGGGCGGGGGCAGATACGCAGTATTTT CASSLMGAGADTQYF TRBV5-6 - - TRBJ2-3
TGTGCCAGCAGCCCCCAAACTAGCGCGAACACCGGGGAGCTGTTTTTT CASSPQTSANTGELFF TRBV5-4 TRBD2 - TRBJ2-2
TGTGCCAGCAGCTTATCGGGGGATGGGGCCAACGTCCTGACTTTC CASSLSGDGANVLTF TRBV7-2 - - TRBJ2-6
TGCGCCAGCAGTGAGTCGAGGGCCGCTAACTATGGCTACACCTTC CASSESRAANYGYTF TRBV10-2 - few TRBJ1-2
TGTGCCAGCAGCCCCGACCGGGACAGGGTATGGGTGATCCCCCAAACGGAGACCCAGTACTTC CASSPDRDRVWVIPQTETQYF TRBV4-2 TRBD1 - TRBJ2-5
TGTGCCAGCAGTTCTTTACAGGGGGCAGGGGAGCAGTACTTC CASSSLQGAGEQYF TRBV28 TRBD1 - TRBJ2-5
TGCGCCAGCAGCCACCGAGCGGGAGACTCCTACAATGAGCAGTTCTTC CASSHRAGDSYNEQFF TRBV4-3 TRBD2 once TRBJ2-1
TGTGCTAGTGGTTTGGTACGGGTTCCGGGACTAGCGGGAGACTACGAGCAGTACTTC CASGLVRVPGLAGDYEQYF TRBV12-5 TRBD2 - TRBJ2-7